This TCR beta chain is drawn from a study of CD8+ T cells in alopecia areata. Study outcomes and limitations: TCR sharing was clearer in mice than between patients, perhaps partly owing to patient HLA diversity. Relative to normal scalp, lesional scalp, especially alopecia totalis/universalis, showed higher clonality.

This CDR3 is built from 14 residues. CDR1 and CDR2 (germline): SEHNR, FQNEAQ (reference sequence). Between the trimmed V and J ends, which lost 5 bases and 5 bases, there was a span of 13 bases. In each case, RNA was isolated and then reverse transcribed into cDNA as the sequencing template. Measured with immunoSEQ multiplex PCR; TCRdb has only the in-frame clones, and not every one. The sample shows approximately 89,000 clones, roughly 47% of them seen only once. With respect to this clone: What it recognizes is unknown.

Peripheral blood samples and lesional scalp punch biopsies were obtained from alopecia areata patients. The sequencing input was NKG2D-high CD8+ T cells sorted from blood. The clonotype was recovered from a human donor with alopecia areata. The rearrangement uses TRBV7-9 and TRBJ2-1; possibly TRBD1 for D (5 bases). In nucleotides, the CDR3 is TGTGCCAGCAGCCCAGGGTATTCTGACAATGAGCAGTTCTTC. It is translated as CASSPGYSDNEQFF. Full variable domain (missing parts from reference TRBV7-9 and TRBJ2-1): DTGVSQNPRHKITKRGQNVTFRCDPISEHNRLYWYRQTLGQGPEFLTYFQNEAQLEKSRLLSDRFSAERPKGSFSTLEIQRTEQGDSAMYLCASSPGYSDNEQFFGPGTRLTVL.